This T cell receptor beta chain comes out of a study of blood T cells in healthy people across ages. V shed 4 bases and J 8 bases; nucleotides not matched to a gene: 11. Germline V gene data show CDR1 as MNHEY and CDR2 as SVGAGI. This CDR3 contains 15 residues. The use of a sample-barcoded 5' primer and a J-beta primer mix characterized a second PCR of roughly 6 to 11 cycles. TCRdb re-called the 5' RACE reads through MiXCR, storing one row per CDR3 protein. The table has roughly 800,000 distinct CDR3 sequences, 20% to 30% seen once. A minimum of 7 million PBMCs was isolated per sample. This sample also belongs to another study, concerning T cells of mothers and their children.

The chain links TRBV6-5 to TRBJ2-1, with 7 bases lining up with TRBD2. The TCR was taken from a boy younger than 18 in good health. The sequenced material came from blood. CDR3 protein: CASSSGPSGGDEQFF. DNA for the CDR3: TGTGCCAGCAGTTCTGGTCCTAGCGGCGGTGATGAGCAGTTCTTC.